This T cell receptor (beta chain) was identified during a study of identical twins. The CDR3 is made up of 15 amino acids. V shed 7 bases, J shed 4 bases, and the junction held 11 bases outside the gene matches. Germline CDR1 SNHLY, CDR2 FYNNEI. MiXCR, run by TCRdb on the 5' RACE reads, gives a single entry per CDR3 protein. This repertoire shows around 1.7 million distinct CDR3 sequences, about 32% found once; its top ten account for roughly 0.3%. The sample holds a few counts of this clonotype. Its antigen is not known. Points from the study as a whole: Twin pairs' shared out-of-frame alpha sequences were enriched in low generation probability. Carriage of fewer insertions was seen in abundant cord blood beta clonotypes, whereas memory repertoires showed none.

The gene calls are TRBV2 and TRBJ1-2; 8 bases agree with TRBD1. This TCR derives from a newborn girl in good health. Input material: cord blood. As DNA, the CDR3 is TGTGCCAGCAACAGAGGGACAGGAAGGAGCTATGGCTACACCTTC. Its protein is CASNRGTGRSYGYTF. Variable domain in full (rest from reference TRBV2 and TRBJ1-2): EPEVTQTPSHQVTQMGQEVILRCVPISNHLYFYWYRQILGQKVEFLVSFYNNEISEKSEIFDDQFSVERPDGSNFTLKIRSTKLEDSAMYFCASNRGTGRSYGYTFGSGTRLTVV.